These 28 T cell receptor beta chains share one sample of origin, sequenced in a study of T cell responses to AZD1222 COVID-19 vaccine. Using immunoSEQ multiplex PCR, the repertoire was profiled, and TCRdb retains in-frame clones only, with some absent. The table lists some 90,000 clones, about 88% of them singletons. Sequences were derived from peripheral blood, sampled on day 0 of AZD1222 vaccination. The receptors stem from an adult in good health.

V usage is TRBV18 and J usage is TRBJ1-2; the match to TRBD1 covers 9 bases. The V segment lost 3 bases and the J segment 7 bases; nucleotides outside the gene matches: 6. CDR1 is KGHSH, CDR2 LQKENI, per germline. This CDR3 is 14 amino acids long. CDR3: CASSPGQGKFGYTF. The CDR3 coding sequence is TGTGCCAGCTCACCGGGACAGGGAAAGTTTGGCTACACCTTC.

V usage is TRBV5-1 and J usage is TRBJ1-1; D not resolved. V lost 0 bases and J 3 bases, leaving 9 bases between the germline ends. The CDR3 totals 14 residues. CDR1 and CDR2 from the germline V gene are SGHRS and YFSETQ. The CDR3 DNA sequence: TGCGCCAGCAGCTTGGCCGGGAGGTACACTGAAGCTTTCTTT. Encoded protein: CASSLAGRYTEAFF. Full variable domain (rest looked up from reference TRBV5-1 and TRBJ1-1): KAGVTQTPRYLIKTRGQQVTLSCSPISGHRSVSWYQQTPGQGLQFLFEYFSETQRNKGNFPGRFSGRQFSNSRSEMNVSTLELGDSALYLCASSLAGRYTEAFFGQGTRLTVV.

The rearrangement links TRBV7-2 to TRBJ1-1, with D hard to call. CDR3 length equals 13 residues. The V gene's germline CDR1 is SGHTA and CDR2 FQGNSA. Trimming left V 3 bases short and J 10 bases short, with 15 bases between. CDR3 region: CASSFKETWRAFF. The CDR3 DNA follows: TGTGCCAGCAGCTTCAAGGAGACCTGGAGAGCTTTCTTT.

The V and J genes are TRBV5-6 and TRBJ1-2, with D perhaps matching TRBD1 (5 bases). This CDR3 has 13 residues. Looked up from germline, CDR1 is SGHDT and CDR2 is YYEEEE. Trimming stripped 0 bases from V and 8 bases from J, with 11 bases between. CDR3 amino acids: CASSLASGNGYTF. For the CDR3, the DNA is TGTGCCAGCAGCTTGGCGTCAGGGAACGGCTACACCTTC. The complete variable domain, with remaining parts taken from reference TRBV5-6 and TRBJ1-2, reads DAGVTQSPTHLIKTRGQQVTLRCSPKSGHDTVSWYQQALGQGPQFIFQYYEEEERQRGNFPDRFSGHQFPNYSSELNVNALLLGDSALYLCASSLASGNGYTFGSGTRLTVV.

CDR3 sequence reads: CASSPTNYGYTF. The CDR3 DNA reads as TGTGCCAGCAGCCCGACGAACTATGGCTACACCTTC. The chain has TRBV3-1 (or the pseudogene TRBV3-2) and TRBJ1-2; D is uncertain. V lost 4 bases, J lost 2 bases, and 5 bases lay in between. The CDR3 extends over 12 amino acids. Germline CDR1 is LGHDT and CDR2 is YNNKEL (reference sequence).

The chain recombines TRBV5-1 with TRBJ2-2; D uncertain. With 2 bases removed from V and 6 bases from J, the gap between germline ends came to 11 bases. The CDR3 is 14 residues long. Germline V gives CDR1 SGHRS, CDR2 YFSETQ. The CDR3 sequence is CASSFGRESGELFF. DNA of the CDR3: TGCGCCAGCAGCTTCGGCAGAGAATCCGGGGAGCTGTTTTTT.

This chain connects TRBV24-1 to TRBJ1-4; 7 bases match TRBD1. The CDR3 is 15 amino acids. J was trimmed by 4 bases and V by 3 bases; bases with no gene match: 4. Germline V gene data show CDR1 as KGHDR and CDR2 as SFDVKD. The CDR3 DNA sequence: TGTGCCACCAGTGATGGGACAGCCATTAATGAAAAACTGTTTTTT. It specifies CATSDGTAINEKLFF.

The J gene is TRBJ1-2, the V gene TRBV7-2; the D is unclear. Trimming shortened V by 5 bases and J by 2 bases, and 9 bases separated the two germline ends. Germline V gene sequence: CDR1 SGHTA, CDR2 FQGNSA. The CDR3 loop spans 13 amino acids. CDR3 sequence: CASSPTQNYGYTF. In DNA form, the CDR3 reads TGTGCCAGCAGCCCCACACAGAACTATGGCTACACCTTC. Full variable domain (rest looked up from reference TRBV7-2 and TRBJ1-2): GAGVSQSPSNKVTEKGKDVELRCDPISGHTALYWYRQSLGQGLEFLIYFQGNSAPDKSGLPSDRFSAERTGGSVSTLTIQRTQQEDSAVYLCASSPTQNYGYTFGSGTRLTVV.

The chain joins TRBV7-3 to TRBJ2-7, with D unresolved. Trimming cost V 0 bases and J 2 bases, with 5 bases left between them. CDR3 length equals 13 residues. CDR1 is SGHTA and CDR2 is FQGTGA in the germline V gene. The CDR3 loop is CASSLTTTYEQYF. CDR3 DNA sequence: TGTGCCAGCAGCTTAACGACAACCTACGAGCAGTACTTC.

The V call is TRBV7-2, the J call TRBJ1-5; TRBD1 aligns across 7 bases. Germline V gene lookup returns CDR1 SGHTA and CDR2 FQGNSA. CDR3 size: 15 residues. V was clipped by 5 bases and J by 5 bases; unmatched bases: 9. This chain's CDR3 is CASSEIQGLDQPQHF. DNA of the CDR3: TGTGCCAGCAGCGAAATACAGGGGCTTGATCAGCCCCAGCATTTT.

This rearrangement joins TRBV7-2 to TRBJ2-7; D is perhaps TRBD1 (5 bases). CDR1 and CDR2 from the germline V gene are SGHTA and FQGNSA. Deletions cut 3 bases from V and 1 base from J, with 10 bases between. This CDR3 region has 14 residues. CDR3 nucleotides: TGTGCCAGCAGCTTGAGCAGGGTGTCCTACGAGCAGTACTTC. This translates into CASSLSRVSYEQYF. Full variable domain (remainder filled in from reference TRBV7-2 and TRBJ2-7): GAGVSQSPSNKVTEKGKDVELRCDPISGHTALYWYRQSLGQGLEFLIYFQGNSAPDKSGLPSDRFSAERTGGSVSTLTIQRTQQEDSAVYLCASSLSRVSYEQYFGPGTRLTVT.

This chain connects TRBV5-1 to TRBJ2-3; no clear D. From germline, CDR1 is SGHRS and CDR2 YFSETQ. This CDR3 is 14 amino acids long. Trimming removed 7 bases at V and 1 base at J, with 13 bases between. The CDR3 here is CASQFSGGTDTQYF. DNA of the CDR3: TGCGCCAGCCAATTCAGTGGGGGCACAGATACGCAGTATTTT.

This rearrangement joins TRBV19 to TRBJ1-2; TRBD1 is a possible D gene (5 bases). V was shortened by 3 bases and J by 2 bases, with 7 bases between the two germline ends. This CDR3 contains 13 residues. In germline, CDR1 is LNHDA, CDR2 SQIVND (reference sequence). Here the CDR3 reads CASSITGNYGYTF. DNA for the CDR3: TGTGCCAGTAGTATCACAGGCAACTATGGCTACACCTTC.

V is TRBV7-3 and J is TRBJ2-7; TRBD1 matches 8 bases. CDR1 and CDR2 (germline): SGHTA, FQGTGA. This CDR3 is 15 amino acids long. V shed 5 bases, J shed 1 base, and the junction held 7 bases outside the gene matches. Written as DNA, the CDR3 is TGTGCCAGCAGCCCCTCAGGGGGCGCGTCCTACGAGCAGTACTTC. This sequence encodes CASSPSGGASYEQYF.

The genes are TRBV2 and TRBJ2-3; 8 bases align to TRBD2. The CDR3 runs to 17 residues. The V gene end was trimmed by 6 bases and the J gene end by 6 bases; junction bases not matched to a gene: 17. Per germline, CDR1 SNHLY and CDR2 FYNNEI. The CDR3: CASRPRFSGVPWDTQYF. The CDR3 DNA sequence: TGTGCCAGCAGGCCCCGGTTTAGCGGGGTCCCATGGGATACGCAGTATTTT.

The chain is built from TRBV30 and TRBJ1-2; D is possibly TRBD1 (5 bases). The germline gives CDR1 GTSNPN, CDR2 SVGIG (reference sequence). The CDR3 loop spans 14 amino acids. Trimming took off 0 bases at V and 1 base at J, with 9 bases between the two ends. The CDR3 here is CAWSVGGVNYGYTF. The CDR3 DNA follows: TGTGCCTGGAGTGTGGGGGGGGTTAACTATGGCTACACCTTC.

The CDR3 is CSAHIAMNTEAFF. DNA for the CDR3: TGCAGCGCTCATATCGCAATGAACACTGAAGCTTTCTTT. The chain has TRBV29-1 and TRBJ1-1; D is unclear. The germline V gene has CDR1 SQVTM and CDR2 ANQGSEA. This CDR3 comprises 13 residues. V lost 7 bases, J lost 0 bases, and 12 bases lay in between.

On this clone itself: This CDR3 is also generated by other DNA sequences in the sample. V and J are TRBV4-2 and TRBJ2-5; 9 bases map to TRBD2. The CDR3 runs to 15 residues. J was trimmed by 0 bases and V by 4 bases; bases with no gene match: 3. Germline CDR1 reads LGHNA; CDR2 reads YNFKEQ. CDR3 amino acids: CASSPLAGDQETQYF. The CDR3 DNA follows: TGTGCCAGCAGCCCATTAGCGGGGGACCAAGAGACCCAGTACTTC.

This chain joins TRBV9 and TRBJ1-1, with a tentative D call TRBD1 (5 bases). The CDR3 length is 14 residues. Trimming took 3 bases from V and 3 from J, leaving 12 bases between them. From germline, CDR1 is SGDLS and CDR2 YYNGEE. Written as DNA, the CDR3 is TGTGCCAGCAGCGCCTCAGGGACTTACACTGAAGCTTTCTTT. This gives the protein CASSASGTYTEAFF.

The V gene is TRBV7-9, the J gene TRBJ1-2; 10 bases line up with TRBD1. Germline-derived CDR1 and CDR2 are SEHNR and FQNEAQ (reference sequence). The ends lost 4 bases at V and 8 bases at J; junction bases unmatched: 7. CDR3 length: 14 residues. The CDR3 DNA reads TGTGCCAGCAGCTACGGGGACAGGGGAGGCGGCTACACCTTC. Residues: CASSYGDRGGGYTF.

The chain joins TRBV19 to TRBJ1-2; tentatively, D is TRBD1 (5 bases). Per the germline V gene, CDR1 is LNHDA and CDR2 is SQIVND (reference sequence). The germline V and J ends were trimmed by 4 bases and 8 bases, with 14 bases remaining between them. The CDR3 loop spans 13 amino acids. DNA for the CDR3: TGTGCCAGTAGTACCGGGCAGGGACGCGGCTACACCTTC. Amino acid sequence: CASSTGQGRGYTF. Full variable domain (missing parts from reference TRBV19 and TRBJ1-2): DGGITQSPKYLFRKEGQNVTLSCEQNLNHDAMYWYRQDPGQGLRLIYYSQIVNDFQKGDIAEGYSVSREKKESFPLTVTSAQKNPTAFYLCASSTGQGRGYTFGSGTRLTVV.

This chain connects TRBV3-1 (or the pseudogene TRBV3-2) to TRBJ1-3, with a tentative D call TRBD1 (6 bases). Germline V lookup: CDR1 LGHDT, CDR2 YNNKEL (reference sequence). The CDR3 covers 16 residues. The germline V and J ends were trimmed by 2 bases and 0 bases, with 11 bases remaining between them. For the CDR3, the DNA is TGTGCCAGCAGCCAACGGACAGCCGGCTCTGGAAACACCATATATTTT. Its translation is CASSQRTAGSGNTIYF.

J is TRBJ2-5 and V is TRBV18; possible D gene TRBD1, 6 bases. CDR3 length: 16 residues. Germline CDR1 reads KGHSH; CDR2 reads LQKENI. V lost 6 bases and J 2 bases, leaving 19 bases between the germline ends. The DNA of the CDR3 is TGTGCCAGCTCCTCACAGAGAGGGGGTGGACAAGAGACCCAGTACTTC. Residues: CASSSQRGGGQETQYF.

The chain links TRBV5-6 to TRBJ1-1; D remains unclear. V was clipped by 1 base and J by 6 bases, with 13 bases between them. The CDR3 is made up of 14 amino acids. Germline V CDR1 and CDR2: SGHDT, YYEEEE. CDR3 DNA sequence: TGTGCCAGCAGCTTGTTGCAGCTACAAGCTGAAGCTTTCTTT. This gives the protein CASSLLQLQAEAFF.

This clone has only one observation. The gene calls are TRBV7-9 and TRBJ1-5; D is uncertain. Germline CDR1 is SEHNR and CDR2 is FQNEAQ (reference sequence). Trimming removed 7 bases from V and 4 bases from J, with 14 bases in between. The CDR3 totals 14 residues. Here the CDR3 reads CASTNEVGNQPQHF. In DNA, the CDR3 is TGTGCCAGCACCAACGAGGTGGGAAATCAGCCCCAGCATTTT. Complete variable domain (other parts from reference TRBV7-9 and TRBJ1-5): DTGVSQNPRHKITKRGQNVTFRCDPISEHNRLYWYRQTLGQGPEFLTYFQNEAQLEKSRLLSDRFSAERPKGSFSTLEIQRTEQGDSAMYLCASTNEVGNQPQHFGDGTRLSIL.

The chain uses TRBV5-4 and TRBJ1-4, with D tentatively TRBD1 (5 bases). The CDR3 runs 15 residues. Germline-derived CDR1 and CDR2 are SGHNT and YYREEE (reference sequence). Deletions cut 4 bases from V and 5 bases from J, with 15 bases between. The CDR3 DNA follows: TGTGCCAGCAGCGAAATGGGGGTCTTGAATGAAAAACTGTTTTTT. It codes for CASSEMGVLNEKLFF. The full variable domain, rest sourced from reference TRBV5-4 and TRBJ1-4, is ETGVTQSPTHLIKTRGQQVTLRCSSQSGHNTVSWYQQALGQGPQFIFQYYREEENGRGNFPPRFSGLQFPNYSSELNVNALELDDSALYLCASSEMGVLNEKLFFGSGTQLSVL.

The rearrangement links TRBV7-9 to TRBJ1-3; 9 bases fit TRBD1. This CDR3 spans 16 amino acids. Germline-derived CDR1 and CDR2 are SEHNR and FQNEAQ (reference sequence). V shed 4 bases, J shed 4 bases, and the junction held 8 bases outside the gene matches. The CDR3 here is CASSSRDRVLGNTIYF. The CDR3 nucleotides read TGTGCCAGCAGCTCCCGGGACAGGGTTCTCGGAAACACCATATATTTT. The whole variable domain, remainder taken from reference TRBV7-9 and TRBJ1-3, is DTGVSQNPRHKITKRGQNVTFRCDPISEHNRLYWYRQTLGQGPEFLTYFQNEAQLEKSRLLSDRFSAERPKGSFSTLEIQRTEQGDSAMYLCASSSRDRVLGNTIYFGEGSWLTVV.

The chain is built from TRBV27 and TRBJ1-1; no clear D gene. Germline V lookup: CDR1 MNHEY, CDR2 SMNVEV (reference sequence). This CDR3 region has 14 residues. V gave up 0 bases and J gave up 4 bases, with 9 bases separating them. The chain's CDR3 is CASSLSPPGTEAFF. In DNA form, the CDR3 reads TGTGCCAGCAGTTTATCGCCCCCGGGCACTGAAGCTTTCTTT.